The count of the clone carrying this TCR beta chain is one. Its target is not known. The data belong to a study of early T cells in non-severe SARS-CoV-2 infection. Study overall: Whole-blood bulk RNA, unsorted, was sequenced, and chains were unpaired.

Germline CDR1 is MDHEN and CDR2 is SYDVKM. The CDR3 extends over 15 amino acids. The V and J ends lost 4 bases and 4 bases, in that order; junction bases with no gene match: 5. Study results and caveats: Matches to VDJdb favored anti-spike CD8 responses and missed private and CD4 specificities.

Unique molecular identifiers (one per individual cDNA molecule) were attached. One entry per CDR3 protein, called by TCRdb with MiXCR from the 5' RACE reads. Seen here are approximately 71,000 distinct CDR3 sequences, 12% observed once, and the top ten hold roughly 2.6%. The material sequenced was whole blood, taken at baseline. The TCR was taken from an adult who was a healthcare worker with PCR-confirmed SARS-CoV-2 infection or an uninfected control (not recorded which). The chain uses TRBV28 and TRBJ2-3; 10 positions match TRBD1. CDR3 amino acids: CASSSPGQGSDTQYF. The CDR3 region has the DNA TGTGCCAGCAGTTCCCCGGGACAGGGGTCAGATACGCAGTATTTT.